A selection of T cell receptor beta chains follows, all from one sample in a study of cytomegalovirus exposure and HLA in healthy donors. Sequencing used immunoSEQ multiplex PCR; TCRdb keeps in-frame clones, though not all of them. The sample has roughly 72,000 clones; almost 80% are singletons. Specimen: PBMCs. These TCRs come from a woman in her thirties or forties in good health and CMV-seropositive. Each CDR3 is given with its conserved first and last residue. The order of the fields is clone size, D gene, V gene, J gene, CDR3 protein, CDR3 DNA. A D gene is named only where the DNA matches it firmly. Only some rows state a clone size, as once, few, many or a class for expanded clones.

>.|.|TRBV6-6|TRBJ2-7
CASSYVQGLYEQYF
TGTGCCAGCAGTTACGTCCAGGGCCTCTACGAGCAGTACTTC
>.|.|TRBV7-8|TRBJ2-1
CASSLIGEQFF
TGTGCCAGCAGCTTGATTGGCGAGCAGTTCTTC
>few|TRBD2|TRBV19|TRBJ2-1
CASSPASGRGNEQFF
TGTGCCAGTAGCCCAGCTAGCGGGAGAGGCAATGAGCAGTTCTTC
>.|.|TRBV28|TRBJ1-4
CASRPSGGWHEKLFF
TGTGCCAGCAGACCCTCCGGGGGGTGGCATGAAAAACTGTTTTTT
>.|TRBD1|TRBV5-1|TRBJ1-1
CASSSNGQGLDTEAFF
TGCGCCAGCAGCTCCAACGGACAGGGATTGGACACTGAAGCTTTCTTT
>.|TRBD2|TRBV27|TRBJ2-1
CASSPRLAGGTNEQFF
TGTGCCAGCAGTCCACGGCTAGCGGGAGGAACCAATGAGCAGTTCTTC
>.|.|TRBV4-1|TRBJ2-1
CASSQGAGQKNYNEQFF
TGCGCCAGCAGCCAAGGAGCCGGACAGAAAAACTACAATGAGCAGTTCTTC
>once|TRBD2|TRBV29-1|TRBJ2-1
CSVVGLRGGAILIYEQFF
TGCAGCGTTGTGGGGTTACGCGGGGGGGCCATTCTTATCTATGAGCAGTTCTTC
>.|TRBD1|TRBV2|TRBJ2-7
CATGDRGMYEQYF
TGTGCCACCGGGGACAGGGGGATGTACGAGCAGTACTTC
>few|TRBD1|TRBV29-1|TRBJ2-7
CSVAQGAGEQYF
TGCAGCGTTGCACAGGGGGCGGGCGAGCAGTACTTC
>.|.|TRBV4-2|TRBJ1-1
CASSQDQGLNTEAFF
TGTGCCAGCAGCCAAGATCAGGGGTTGAACACTGAAGCTTTCTTT
>.|.|TRBV7-3|TRBJ2-1
CASSLSHVLQGEQFF
TGTGCCAGCAGCTTATCCCACGTCCTACAGGGTGAGCAGTTCTTC
>.|TRBD2|TRBV6-5|TRBJ2-7
CASLYGGDSYEQYF
TGTGCCAGCTTATATGGGGGGGATTCCTACGAGCAGTACTTC
>.|TRBD1|TRBV19|TRBJ2-7
CASSTTGGPQTYEQYF
TGTGCCAGTAGTACGACAGGGGGGCCCCAGACCTACGAGCAGTACTTC
>.|.|TRBV5-1|TRBJ2-1
CASSLPPGNEQFF
TGCGCCAGCAGCTTACCCCCGGGCAATGAGCAGTTCTTC
>.|TRBD2|TRBV27|TRBJ2-3
CASSSPSGSTTDTQYF
TGTGCCAGCAGTTCCCCTAGCGGGAGTACCACAGATACGCAGTATTTT
>.|TRBD1|TRBV5-4|TRBJ2-5
CASSLSRDSQETQYF
TGTGCCAGCAGCCTGAGCCGGGACAGCCAAGAGACCCAGTACTTC
>few|.|TRBV19|TRBJ1-5
CASRQGNNQPQHF
TGTGCCAGTAGGCAGGGGAACAATCAGCCCCAGCATTTT
>.|TRBD2|TRBV11-2|TRBJ2-1
CASSLGEGLEQFF
TGTGCCAGCAGCTTAGGGGAGGGACTAGAGCAGTTCTTC
>.|TRBD1|TRBV4-1|TRBJ1-1
CASSQSYRGRTEAFF
TGCGCCAGCAGCCAATCCTACAGGGGAAGAACTGAAGCTTTCTTT
>.|TRBD1|TRBV6-6|TRBJ2-1
CASRNRGFYYNEQFF
TGTGCCAGCAGAAACAGGGGGTTTTACTACAATGAGCAGTTCTTC
>.|TRBD1|TRBV30|TRBJ1-5
CAWSGQGANQPQHF
TGTGCCTGGAGTGGCCAGGGGGCGAATCAGCCCCAGCATTTT
>.|.|TRBV6-1|TRBJ1-2
CASSATWTVYGYTF
TGTGCCAGCAGTGCGACATGGACAGTCTATGGCTACACCTTC
>.|.|TRBV6-5|TRBJ1-5
CASSYKGVGQPQHF
TGTGCCAGCAGTTACAAAGGGGTAGGTCAGCCCCAGCATTTT
>.|TRBD1|TRBV6-6|TRBJ1-6
CASSYHQGVGNSPLHF
TGTGCCAGCAGTTACCACCAGGGGGTGGGTAATTCACCCCTCCACTTT
>.|.|TRBV5-1|TRBJ1-6
CASSLTGPNSPLHF
TGCGCCAGCAGCTTGACAGGTCCTAATTCACCCCTCCACTTT
>.|TRBD1|TRBV19|TRBJ2-7
CASSLTGSTYEQYF
TGTGCCAGTAGCTTGACAGGGTCCACCTACGAGCAGTACTTC